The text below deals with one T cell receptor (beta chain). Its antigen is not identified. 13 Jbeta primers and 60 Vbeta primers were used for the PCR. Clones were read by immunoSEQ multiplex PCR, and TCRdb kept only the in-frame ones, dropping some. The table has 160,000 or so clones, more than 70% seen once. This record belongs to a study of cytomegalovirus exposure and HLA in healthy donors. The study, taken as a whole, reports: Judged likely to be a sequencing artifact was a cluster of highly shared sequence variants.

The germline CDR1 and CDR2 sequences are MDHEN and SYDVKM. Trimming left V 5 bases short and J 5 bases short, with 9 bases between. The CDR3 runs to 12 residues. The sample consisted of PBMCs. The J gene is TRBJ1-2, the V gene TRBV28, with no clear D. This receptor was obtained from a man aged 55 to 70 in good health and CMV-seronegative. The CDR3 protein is CASSPPVYGYTF. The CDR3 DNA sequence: TGTGCCAGCAGTCCCCCAGTATATGGCTACACCTTC.